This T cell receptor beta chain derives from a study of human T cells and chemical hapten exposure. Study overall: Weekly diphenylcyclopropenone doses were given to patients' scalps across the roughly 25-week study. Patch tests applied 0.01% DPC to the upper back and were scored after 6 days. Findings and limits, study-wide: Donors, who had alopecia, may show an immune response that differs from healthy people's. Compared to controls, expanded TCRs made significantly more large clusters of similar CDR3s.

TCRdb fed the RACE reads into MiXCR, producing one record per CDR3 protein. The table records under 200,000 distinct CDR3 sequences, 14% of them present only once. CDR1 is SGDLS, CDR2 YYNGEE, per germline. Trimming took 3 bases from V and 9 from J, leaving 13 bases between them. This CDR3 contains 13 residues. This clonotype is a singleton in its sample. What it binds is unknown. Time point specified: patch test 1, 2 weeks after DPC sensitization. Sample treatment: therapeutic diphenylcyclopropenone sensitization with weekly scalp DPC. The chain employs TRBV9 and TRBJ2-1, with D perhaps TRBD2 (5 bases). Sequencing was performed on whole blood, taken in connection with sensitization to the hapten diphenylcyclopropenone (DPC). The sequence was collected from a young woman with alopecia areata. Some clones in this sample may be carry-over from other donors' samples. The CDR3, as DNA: TGTGCCAGCAGCGAGCTAGCTGTAGGTGAGCAGTTCTTC. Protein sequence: CASSELAVGEQFF.